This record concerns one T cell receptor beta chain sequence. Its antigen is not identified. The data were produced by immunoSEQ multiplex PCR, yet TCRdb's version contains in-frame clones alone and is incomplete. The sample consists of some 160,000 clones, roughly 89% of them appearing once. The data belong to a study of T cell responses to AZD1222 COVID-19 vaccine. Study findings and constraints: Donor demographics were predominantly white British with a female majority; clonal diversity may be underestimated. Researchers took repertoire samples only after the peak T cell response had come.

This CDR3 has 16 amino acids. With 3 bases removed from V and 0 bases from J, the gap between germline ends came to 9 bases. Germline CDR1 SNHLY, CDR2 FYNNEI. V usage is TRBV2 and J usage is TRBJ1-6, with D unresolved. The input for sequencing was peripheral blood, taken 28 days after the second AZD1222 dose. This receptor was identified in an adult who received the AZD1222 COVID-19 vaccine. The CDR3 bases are TGTGCCAGCAGTGACCAGAGTAGCTCCTATAATTCACCCCTCCACTTT. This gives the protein CASSDQSSSYNSPLHF. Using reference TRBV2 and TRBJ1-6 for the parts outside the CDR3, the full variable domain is EPEVTQTPSHQVTQMGQEVILRCVPISNHLYFYWYRQILGQKVEFLVSFYNNEISEKSEIFDDQFSVERPDGSNFTLKIRSTKLEDSAMYFCASSDQSSSYNSPLHFGNGTRLTVT.